This T cell receptor beta chain was sequenced in a study of blood T cell repertoires in COVID-19. At the level of the study: Acute and convalescent COVID-19 samples came from the United States, Italy and Spain.

Living in 24 US areas, the participants were between 18 and 89 years of age. Categorization into cohorts depended on clinical history that participants reported. This clone was recorded a few times. The CDR3 covers 18 residues. Between the trimmed V and J ends, which lost 0 bases and 2 bases, there was a span of 20 bases. Source study methods: It was from reference gene primer amplification that nucleated cell counts were estimated. Repertoires were generated with immunoSEQ multiplex PCR, while TCRdb's copy carries only in-frame clones and drops some. For V, J and clone size, that table is used; D and trimming come from the DNA. The table shows fewer than 350,000 clones, with about 89% occurring only once.

The chain carries TRBV23-1 and TRBJ2-7; D might be TRBD1 (6 bases). TRBV23-1 counts as an open reading frame of uncertain function. This TCR was recovered from a woman aged 40 to 50 who had recovered from COVID-19. The sequenced sample consisted of PBMCs or T cells enriched from blood (not recorded which). CDR3 sequence (DNA): TGCGCCAGCAGTCAATCCCATCCGATCGCCGACAGGACCTACGAGCAGTACTTC. It specifies CASSQSHPIADRTYEQYF.